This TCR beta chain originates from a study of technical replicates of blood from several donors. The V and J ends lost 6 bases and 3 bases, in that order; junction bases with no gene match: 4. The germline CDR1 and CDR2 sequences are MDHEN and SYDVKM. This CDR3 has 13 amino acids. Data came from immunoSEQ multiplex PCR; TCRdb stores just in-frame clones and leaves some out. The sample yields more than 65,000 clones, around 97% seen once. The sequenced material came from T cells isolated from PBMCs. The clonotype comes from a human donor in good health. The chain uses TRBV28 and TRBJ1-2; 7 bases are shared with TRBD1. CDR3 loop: CASRPTGDYGYTF. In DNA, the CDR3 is TGTGCCAGCAGGCCAACAGGGGACTATGGCTACACCTTC.